The text below deals with one T cell receptor beta chain. No antigen is known for it. TCR beta CDR3 sequences were amplified from RNA transcripts. HTBI primers were the set used in a first-round RT-PCR of the TCR CDR3. TCRdb re-called the multiplex PCR reads through MiXCR, storing one row per CDR3 protein. The sample contains about 540,000 distinct CDR3 sequences, 40% to 55% of which appear only once. This entry is derived from a study of T cells in Graves' hyperthyroidism and ophthalmopathy. This CDR3 spans 13 amino acids. Germline V gene data show CDR1 as ENHRY and CDR2 as SYGVKD. V lost 4 bases, J lost 3 bases, and 0 bases stayed unmatched. The study enrolled patients aged 18 to 65 with newly diagnosed hyperthyroidism of under 2 months' duration. Diagnoses rested on clinical symptoms, serum thyroxine and TRAb, thyroid ultrasound and orbital computed tomography. Study-level points and caveats: Most expanded thyroid clonotypes above 0.001 also appeared in blood. With a median lead of 6.5 months before onset, the model predicted ophthalmopathy.

The sequence came from a woman in her late teens or twenties with Graves' hyperthyroidism. Sequenced: peripheral blood or thyroid tissue (not recorded which). This sequence joins TRBV10-3 and TRBJ1-2; 9 positions match TRBD1. CDR3 nucleotides: TGTGCCATCAGTGGGACAGGGGACTATGGCTACACCTTC. Protein sequence: CAISGTGDYGYTF.